A selection of T cell receptor beta chains follows, all from one sample in a study of T cells in Graves' hyperthyroidism and ophthalmopathy. MiXCR, run by TCRdb on the multiplex PCR reads, gives a single entry per CDR3 protein. Of over 250,000 distinct CDR3 sequences listed, 15% to 20% were seen once; the top ten hold around 57%. The sequencing input was blood. The receptors were sampled from an older woman with Graves' ophthalmopathy. Both conserved end residues are part of each CDR3. Each record gives: V gene, clone size, J gene, D gene, CDR3 DNA, CDR3 protein. The D gene is left open where the match is weak. Size is stated for part of the rows, as once, few or many counts, or as a class when the clone is expanded.

V: TRBV10-1; size: many; J: TRBJ2-3; D: TRBD2; DNA: TGCGCCAGCAGTTCCGGACTAGCGGGGGGCAAAGATACGCAGTATTTT; CDR3: CASSSGLAGGKDTQYF
V: TRBV18; size: many; J: TRBJ1-5; D: .; DNA: TGTGCCAGCTCACGGGATAATCAGCCCCAGCATTTT; CDR3: CASSRDNQPQHF
V: TRBV12-3/TRBV12-4; size: many; J: TRBJ2-2; D: .; DNA: TGTGCCAGCATACAGGGTTGGGGGACCGGGGAGCTGTTTTTT; CDR3: CASIQGWGTGELFF
V: TRBV20-1; size: .; J: TRBJ1-2; D: .; DNA: TGCAGTGCTAGTAACCCCCCAACGAACTATGGCTACACCTTC; CDR3: CSASNPPTNYGYTF
V: TRBV18; size: many; J: TRBJ2-1; D: .; DNA: TGTGCCAGCTCACCATTAACCGCCGACGGGGAGTTCTTC; CDR3: CASSPLTADGEFF
V: TRBV7-2; size: many; J: TRBJ2-1; D: TRBD1; DNA: TGTGCCAGCAGTTCTCGCAGGGGGCTCGATGAGCAGTTCTTC; CDR3: CASSSRRGLDEQFF
V: TRBV7-2; size: many; J: TRBJ1-6; D: .; DNA: TGTGCCAGCAGCTTAGCCAGGGAGTATAATTCACCCCTCCACTTT; CDR3: CASSLAREYNSPLHF
V: TRBV5-1; size: few; J: TRBJ2-7; D: .; DNA: TGCGCCAGCAGCTTGGGGGGGGCAGTCGCTGGGCAGTACTTC; CDR3: CASSLGGAVAGQYF
V: TRBV6-1; size: many; J: TRBJ1-2; D: .; DNA: TGTGCCAGCAGGATGGGGGACTATGGCTACACCTTC; CDR3: CASRMGDYGYTF
V: TRBV30; size: many; J: TRBJ1-6; D: .; DNA: TGTGCCTGGAGTGAGGGACTTTATAATTCACCCCTCCACTTT; CDR3: CAWSEGLYNSPLHF
V: TRBV27; size: few; J: TRBJ2-7; D: .; DNA: TGTGCCAGCAGTTTCTCCCGGGAAGCCTACGAGCAGTACTTC; CDR3: CASSFSREAYEQYF
V: TRBV7-8; size: many; J: TRBJ2-7; D: TRBD2; DNA: TGTGCCAGCAGCTTAGGGGCTAGCGGGGATTCCTACGAGCAGTACTTC; CDR3: CASSLGASGDSYEQYF
V: TRBV9; size: many; J: TRBJ2-7; D: .; DNA: TGTGCCAGCAGCGTTGGGTCCTCGTCCTACGAGCAGTACTTC; CDR3: CASSVGSSSYEQYF
V: TRBV7-2; size: many; J: TRBJ2-7; D: .; DNA: TGTGCCAGCAGCTTATTAGGGCGACAAAACGAGCAGTACTTC; CDR3: CASSLLGRQNEQYF
V: TRBV30; size: .; J: TRBJ1-1; D: .; DNA: TGTGCCTGGAGCCTGGACAGCCACACTGAAGCTTTCTTT; CDR3: CAWSLDSHTEAFF
V: TRBV11-2; size: many; J: TRBJ2-5; D: .; DNA: TGTGCCAGCAGCTTAGCGGGGCACCAAGAGACCCAGTACTTC; CDR3: CASSLAGHQETQYF
V: TRBV5-1; size: many; J: TRBJ1-1; D: .; DNA: TGCGCCAGCAGCTTGGATTCAGTGGGGGGCACTGAAGCTTTCTTT; CDR3: CASSLDSVGGTEAFF
V: TRBV7-2; size: many; J: TRBJ2-5; D: .; DNA: TGTGCCAGCACCAAAACCGGGGGGCGAGAGACCCAGTACTTC; CDR3: CASTKTGGRETQYF
V: TRBV12-3/TRBV12-4; size: many; J: TRBJ2-5; D: .; DNA: TGTGCCAGCAGTTTAGGGTCAAGGGAAGAGACCCAGTACTTC; CDR3: CASSLGSREETQYF